This T cell receptor beta chain was found in a study of cytomegalovirus exposure and HLA in healthy donors. Study-wide results and limits: Specificity for CMV antigens was confirmed in vitro for a few of the CMV-associated chains. The study labeled 164 TCR beta chains cytomegalovirus-associated. Across donors, most TCRs were seen rarely, yet some public ones were widespread.

The sample holds one count of this clone. The target antigen is unknown. Separation from the roughly 670-subject first cohort characterized the 120-subject validation cohort, to which the donors belonged. Trimming left V 1 base short and J 0 bases short, with 6 bases between. There are 14 residues in the CDR3. Germline V CDR1 and CDR2: SGHRS, YFSETQ. Data came from immunoSEQ multiplex PCR; TCRdb stores just in-frame clones and leaves some out. Of over 200,000 clones listed, roughly 83% were seen once; the top ten hold less than 7%. The receptor was derived from a woman younger than 30 in good health and CMV-seronegative. Material: PBMCs. V gene TRBV5-1 combines with J gene TRBJ2-3; D is undetermined. CDR3 in amino acids: CASSLMESTDTQYF. The CDR3, as DNA: TGCGCCAGCAGCTTGATGGAGAGCACAGATACGCAGTATTTT.